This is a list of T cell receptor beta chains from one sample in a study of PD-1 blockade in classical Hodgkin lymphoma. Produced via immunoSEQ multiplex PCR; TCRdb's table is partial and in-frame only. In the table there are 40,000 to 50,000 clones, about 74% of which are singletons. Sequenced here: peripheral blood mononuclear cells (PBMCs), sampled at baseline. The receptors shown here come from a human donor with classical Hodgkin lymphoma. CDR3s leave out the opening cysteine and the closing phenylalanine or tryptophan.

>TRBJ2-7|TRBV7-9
ASSLGVGEQY
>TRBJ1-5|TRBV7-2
ASSLKGTGNQPQH
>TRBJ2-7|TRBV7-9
ASSSPLNEQY
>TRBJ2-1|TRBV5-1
ASSWRTGGNEQF
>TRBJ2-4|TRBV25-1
ASSRGTGGAKNIQY
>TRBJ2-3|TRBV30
AWRLAGTDTQY
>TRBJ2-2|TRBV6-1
ASSVVGLTGELF
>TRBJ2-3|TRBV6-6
ASSYPGGGYTDTQY
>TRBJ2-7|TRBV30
AWSVRAGAYEQY
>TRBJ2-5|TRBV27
ASSSGTSGGQETQY
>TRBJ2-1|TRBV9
ASSAVPGTISVHEQF
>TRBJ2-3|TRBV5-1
ASSSRGSGSTDTQY
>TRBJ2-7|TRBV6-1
ASSSRTYEQY
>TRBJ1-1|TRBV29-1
SVEDLTEAF
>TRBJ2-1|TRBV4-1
ASSQAGTGGRSSYNEQF
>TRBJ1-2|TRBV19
ASIQPDRGHGYT
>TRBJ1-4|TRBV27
ASSPMTGREKLF
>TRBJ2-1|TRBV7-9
ASSLAPGGEQF
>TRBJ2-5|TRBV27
ASSGYLSPETQY
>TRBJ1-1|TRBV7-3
ASSLYENTEAF
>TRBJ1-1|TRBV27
ASRAGLNTEAF
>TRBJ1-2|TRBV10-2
ASSGQGVGYGYT
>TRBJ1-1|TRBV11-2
ASSPNTRLQRENTEAF
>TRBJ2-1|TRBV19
ASSPIAGGVGQYEQF
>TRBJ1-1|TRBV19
ASSIRGQGVFMNTEAF
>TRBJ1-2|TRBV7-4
ASSLVGGRYGYT
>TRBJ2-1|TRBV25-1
ASSEFGGLADYNEQF
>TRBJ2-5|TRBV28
ASSLLPRQGRHQETQY
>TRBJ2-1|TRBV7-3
ASSSDHNEQF
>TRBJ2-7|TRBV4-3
ASSQDQVSGISEQY
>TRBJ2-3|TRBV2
ASSPLSDTQY
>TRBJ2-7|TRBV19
ASRWTSGSSYEQY
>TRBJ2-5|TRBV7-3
ASSLDRVQTQY
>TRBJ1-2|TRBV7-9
ASSSGATTVYGYT
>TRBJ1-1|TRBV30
ASQTEVNTEAF
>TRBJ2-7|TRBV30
AREGGSLGEQY
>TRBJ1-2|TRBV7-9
ASSFLGVNYGYT
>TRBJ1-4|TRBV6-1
ASTEVGGEKLF
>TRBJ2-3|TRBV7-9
ASSSRDRAPDTQY
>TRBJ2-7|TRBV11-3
ASSLEGGRRPYEQY